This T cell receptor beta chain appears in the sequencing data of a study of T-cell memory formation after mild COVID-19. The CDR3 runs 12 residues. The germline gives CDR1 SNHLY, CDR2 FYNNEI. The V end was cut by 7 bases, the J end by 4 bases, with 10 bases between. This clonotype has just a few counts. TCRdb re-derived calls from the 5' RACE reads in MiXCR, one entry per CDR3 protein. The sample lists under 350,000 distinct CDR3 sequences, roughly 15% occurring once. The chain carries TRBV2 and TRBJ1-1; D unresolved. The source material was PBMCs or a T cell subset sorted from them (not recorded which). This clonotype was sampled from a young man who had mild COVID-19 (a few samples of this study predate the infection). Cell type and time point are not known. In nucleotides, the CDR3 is TGTGCCAGCACCCCTCCCGCCACTGAAGCTTTCTTT. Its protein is CASTPPATEAFF.